The rows below give T cell receptor beta chains drawn from one sample of a study of blood T cell repertoires in COVID-19. The method was immunoSEQ multiplex PCR; TCRdb's version includes in-frame clones alone and lacks a portion of them. Seen here are 52,000 or so clones, 60% to 85% observed once, and the top ten hold approximately 20%. The sequenced sample consisted of peripheral blood. The source is a man in his forties or fifties with active or convalescent COVID-19. The CDR3 runs from the conserved cysteine through the conserved F or W. A D gene is named only where the DNA matches it firmly. Rows give clone size only sometimes, using once, few, many, or a class for an expanded clone.

d_call j_call clone_size v_call cdr3_nt cdr3_aa
TRBD1 TRBJ1-1 - TRBV29-1 TGCAGCGTTGACGGAGTTACAGGGGGGAACACTGAAGCTTTCTTT CSVDGVTGGNTEAFF
- TRBJ2-1 - TRBV11-2 TGTGCCAGCAGCTTTTACGGGCTAGCGCGGTTCTTC CASSFYGLARFF
TRBD2 TRBJ2-2 - TRBV27 TGTGCCAGCAGTTTGAGGGAGGGATCCGGGGAGCTGTTTTTT CASSLREGSGELFF
TRBD1 TRBJ1-1 few TRBV7-9 TGTGCCAGCAGCTTAACCCTCGGGACAGAGATTGAAGCTTTCTTT CASSLTLGTEIEAFF
TRBD1 TRBJ1-4 - TRBV5-1 TGCGCCAGCAGCCACGGCGACAGGGGGCTCGATTCGGCTAATGAAAAACTGTTTTTT CASSHGDRGLDSANEKLFF
TRBD2 TRBJ2-1 - TRBV7-7 TGTGCCAGCAGCTTATACCGGGAGGGCCTATACAATGAGCGGTTCTTC CASSLYREGLYNERFF
- TRBJ1-1 - TRBV2 TGTGCCAGCAGTTTAACAGGGTACAGTGAAGCTTTCTTT CASSLTGYSEAFF
- TRBJ1-1 once TRBV11-2 TGTGCCAGCAGCTTAGGGGCTTCCCGAAACACTGAAGCTTTCTTT CASSLGASRNTEAFF
TRBD2 TRBJ2-7 - TRBV11-2 TGTGCCAGCAGCTCTGGGACTAGCGGCGAGCAGTACTTC CASSSGTSGEQYF
- TRBJ1-6 - TRBV5-1 TGCGCCAGCACTTTAGGCAGGGCGGATTCACCCCTCCACTTT CASTLGRADSPLHF
- TRBJ2-7 - TRBV6-5 TGTGCCACCCGCCCCGGGACACCCCCCTACGAGCAGTACTTC CATRPGTPPYEQYF
- TRBJ2-1 - TRBV5-6 TGTGCCAGCAGCTTGGGGGCAGCTCCCAATGAGCAGTTCTTC CASSLGAAPNEQFF
- TRBJ1-2 - TRBV10-3 TGTGCCATCAGTGAATTGGGCCAAACAGGCTACACCTTC CAISELGQTGYTF
TRBD1 TRBJ1-4 - TRBV10-3 TGTGCCATCAGTGGGGACAGTTGGAAACTGTTTTTT CAISGDSWKLFF
TRBD2 TRBJ2-3 - TRBV4-2 TGTGCCAGCAGCCAAGTACTAGCGGGGGGAGGTACGCAGTATTTT CASSQVLAGGGTQYF
- TRBJ2-7 - TRBV27 TGTGCCAGCGCCTCCCCAGCGCTTGGCATGTACGAGCAGTACTTC CASASPALGMYEQYF
- TRBJ1-1 - TRBV6-1 TGTGCCAGCAGTTACAGTGGGGAAGCTTTCTTT CASSYSGEAFF
- TRBJ1-1 few TRBV5-5 TGTGCCAGCAGCTTTACAGGTCTCAACACTGAAGCTTTCTTT CASSFTGLNTEAFF
TRBD2 TRBJ2-5 - TRBV9 TGTGCCAGCAGCGTAGGGACTAGCGGGAGCCAAGAGACCCAGTACTTC CASSVGTSGSQETQYF
- TRBJ1-1 few TRBV5-1 TGCGCCAGCAGCTTGGCCGTGGGAGGCAGCACTGAAGCTTTCTTT CASSLAVGGSTEAFF
- TRBJ1-5 - TRBV2 TGTGCCAGCAGTAATACAGGGAAGGGCAATCAGCCCCAGCATTTT CASSNTGKGNQPQHF
- TRBJ1-5 - TRBV4-2 TGTGCCAGCAGCCAAGAGGTGACAGATTATAGCAATCAGCCCCAGCATTTT CASSQEVTDYSNQPQHF
- TRBJ1-2 few TRBV6-2/TRBV6-3 TGTGCCAGCAGTTACGCCCAGAGTTCGGGTTTGGGCTACACCTTC CASSYAQSSGLGYTF
TRBD1 TRBJ1-5 - TRBV7-6 TGTGCCAGCAGCTTAGCGATAACAGGGGATCAGCCCCAGCATTTT CASSLAITGDQPQHF
TRBD1 TRBJ1-5 - TRBV7-9 TGTGCCAGCAGCTTAAATGGTCCGGCAGGGGGATACAATCAGCCCCAGCATTTT CASSLNGPAGGYNQPQHF
- TRBJ2-3 - TRBV3-1/TRBV3-2 TGTGCCAGCAGCCAAGAGACACGCCCCACAGATACGCAGTATTTT CASSQETRPTDTQYF
- TRBJ1-4 - TRBV9 TGTGCCAGCAGCGTAGCCGGGACAACTAATGAAAAACTGTTTTTT CASSVAGTTNEKLFF
- TRBJ1-2 - TRBV3-1/TRBV3-2 TGTGCCAGCAGCGGAGGGAACTATGGCTACACCTTC CASSGGNYGYTF
- TRBJ2-4 few TRBV3-1/TRBV3-2 TGTGCCAGCAGCCAAGGTCGGGGTCTCAACAACATTCAGTACTTC CASSQGRGLNNIQYF
- TRBJ1-4 once TRBV11-2 TGTGCCAGCAGTCCAGACGGGGGGACTGGGGGTGAAAAACTGTTTTTT CASSPDGGTGGEKLFF
- TRBJ1-3 - TRBV7-9 TGTGCCAGCAGCCGAGACACAGGGTACGGCGGAAACACCATATATTTT CASSRDTGYGGNTIYF